This TCR beta chain was documented in a study (dated by TCRdb to between 2014 and 2017). Background on the whole study: The study examined whether tumor-infiltrating Tregs in breast cancer are drawn from blood Tregs or arise in situ by conversion from other CD4+ T cell subsets. What the authors observed across the whole study: Tumor memory CD4+ T cell TCR gene usage was found to cluster with blood and lymph node memory CD4+ cells and with lymph node naive CD4+ cells. Rather than covering whole repertoires, validation in the larger cohort was restricted to a single TCR beta V-J rearrangement. The TCR alpha and beta sequences of tumor-infiltrating Tregs showed the greatest overlap with tumor naive CD4+ T cells, followed by blood naive CD4+ T cells.

Full-length TCR variable regions were amplified by 5' RACE PCR with constant-region reverse primers, followed by semi-nested PCR with Nested Universal Primer A. The ReliaPrep RNA Cell Miniprep System was used to extract total RNA, which was then reverse transcribed into 5'RACE-ready cDNA with the SMARTer RACE 5'/3' Kit. Multiplex adaptors were used to barcode the full-length TCR alpha and beta libraries, which were then sequenced on an Illumina MiSeq. On the study's bioinformatics: For each of nine subset-tissue groups, sequencing data from the five patients were pooled, and the groups were then compared using unsupervised clustering of TCR gene usage. The Morisita-Horn index, with shared sequences weighted by their contribution to each repertoire, was used to calculate repertoire similarity. TCRdb ran its own pipeline on the public reads, namely fastp trimming at Q25 and MiXCR clone calling, and kept in-frame beta chains. One record per CDR3 amino acid sequence lists the most common genes and DNA. These V and J calls originate from TCRdb's pipeline instead of the authors' own analysis. In this sample the table shows approximately 41,000 distinct CDR3 sequences, roughly 27% of which occur a single time. Together, the top ten hold around 3.5% of the sample.

This clonotype has a handful of counts. Its antigen is unknown. Base quality data are lacking; no much larger clone is found one base away. The memory CD4+ T cell population was isolated based on a CD4+CD45RO+CD25- phenotype. Tregs, naive and memory CD4+ T cells from tumor, blood and ipsilateral draining lymph nodes of five breast cancer patients underwent full-length TCR alpha and beta sequencing. Tumor tissue, along with lymph nodes from ipsilateral axillary dissection, was perfused with PBS, minced, and then digested using collagenase I and hyaluronidase. Mononuclear cells from lymph nodes or roughly 54 ml of peripheral blood were isolated by Ficoll density gradient centrifugation. Sorted cell populations were confirmed by FACS to exceed 90% purity. V sheds 0 bases and J sheds 5 bases, leaving 13 bases between their ends. The CDR3, cysteine through phenylalanine, is 15 amino acids long. Just the 45-base CDR3 DNA is kept, in frame starting at base 1. The CDR1 and CDR2 encoded by the germline V gene are MGHRA and YSYEKL.

The sequence was obtained from a female donor with breast cancer. The sequenced sample consisted of memory CD4+ T cells sorted from a lymph node. In light of the paper, this sample's cell subset or site label describes: memory CD4+ T cells, CD4+CD45RO+CD25-. The chain couples TRBV4-1 to TRBJ2-5, and the D gene may be TRBD1, 6 bases matching. The DNA sequence reads TGCGCCAGCAGCCAAGATCAGGGGATGGGGGAGACCCAGTACTTC. The encoded protein is CASSQDQGMGETQYF.